This is a list of T cell receptor beta chains from one sample in a study of cytomegalovirus exposure and HLA in healthy donors. Sequencing used immunoSEQ multiplex PCR; TCRdb keeps in-frame clones, though not all of them. The table includes some 190,000 clones, less than 90% detected once. Sequences were obtained from PBMCs. Every receptor here comes from a woman aged 30 to 39 in good health and CMV-seronegative. Both conserved end residues are part of each CDR3. Fields, in order: clone size, V gene, CDR3 protein. The listing skips clone size in some rows; elsewhere it reads once, few, many or a size class.

clone_size: .; v_call: TRBV10-1; cdr3_aa: CASSGQTLGEQYF
clone_size: .; v_call: TRBV9; cdr3_aa: CASSVDPGTRTDTQYF
clone_size: .; v_call: TRBV11-2; cdr3_aa: CASSLGQVSSYEQYF
clone_size: .; v_call: TRBV5-1; cdr3_aa: CASSSNDYSEAFF
clone_size: few; v_call: TRBV4-2; cdr3_aa: CASSPNGGGDQTDTQYF
clone_size: .; v_call: TRBV7-2; cdr3_aa: CASSLGGRANYGYTF
clone_size: .; v_call: TRBV5-4; cdr3_aa: CASSFNPLGAYGYTF
clone_size: .; v_call: TRBV7-9; cdr3_aa: CASSLSPIPGDQDTQYF
clone_size: .; v_call: TRBV4-1; cdr3_aa: CASSQEPGLANEQYF
clone_size: .; v_call: TRBV6-1; cdr3_aa: CASRSQVTVQPQHF
clone_size: .; v_call: TRBV6-5; cdr3_aa: CASSRTTRVFHEQYF
clone_size: .; v_call: TRBV19; cdr3_aa: CASNWGEGVNEQFF
clone_size: .; v_call: TRBV2; cdr3_aa: CASSDGGARYEQYF
clone_size: .; v_call: TRBV25-1; cdr3_aa: CASSARVSGEQYF
clone_size: .; v_call: TRBV5-5; cdr3_aa: CASSLGGGAGETQYF
clone_size: .; v_call: TRBV19; cdr3_aa: CASTYRVRGEAFF
clone_size: few; v_call: TRBV7-3; cdr3_aa: CASSTGANGEQYF
clone_size: .; v_call: TRBV5-1; cdr3_aa: CASSKGLAGGPYNEQFF
clone_size: .; v_call: TRBV27; cdr3_aa: CASSYSAGGEQYF
clone_size: few; v_call: TRBV13; cdr3_aa: CASSLGLAGANEQFF
clone_size: once; v_call: TRBV7-3; cdr3_aa: CASSLARVTDTQYF
clone_size: .; v_call: TRBV5-4; cdr3_aa: CASSPELAGSYQETQYF
clone_size: .; v_call: TRBV28; cdr3_aa: CASSLPTSGIETQYF
clone_size: once; v_call: TRBV7-9; cdr3_aa: CASIGTGIVGELFF
clone_size: few; v_call: TRBV4-1; cdr3_aa: CASSRTSIYEQYF
clone_size: .; v_call: TRBV9; cdr3_aa: CASSVAALPTYEQYF
clone_size: .; v_call: TRBV5-4; cdr3_aa: CASSLRDTLYEQYF
clone_size: .; v_call: TRBV6-1; cdr3_aa: CASSEQGLTSGNTIYF
clone_size: .; v_call: TRBV27; cdr3_aa: CASSLAGSYEQYF
clone_size: .; v_call: TRBV5-6; cdr3_aa: CASSLGTAYGYTF
clone_size: .; v_call: TRBV9; cdr3_aa: CASSVGGGPGGELFF
clone_size: once; v_call: TRBV18; cdr3_aa: CASTGTRTYNEQFF
clone_size: .; v_call: TRBV11-2; cdr3_aa: CASSLAGQEKLFF
clone_size: .; v_call: TRBV4-1; cdr3_aa: CASSPTGSNRNTGELFF
clone_size: once; v_call: TRBV4-2; cdr3_aa: CASSLHRTGDGYTF
clone_size: .; v_call: TRBV2; cdr3_aa: CASSVEGGRGTGELFF
clone_size: once; v_call: TRBV7-9; cdr3_aa: CASSPEPGETQYF
clone_size: .; v_call: TRBV4-1; cdr3_aa: CASSRGVVGELFF
clone_size: .; v_call: TRBV5-1; cdr3_aa: CASSLTGGRWETQYF
clone_size: .; v_call: TRBV9; cdr3_aa: CASSARLGQSTYGYTF
clone_size: .; v_call: TRBV28; cdr3_aa: CASSLSRGRKNGYTF
clone_size: .; v_call: TRBV18; cdr3_aa: CASSPSQLHQVSGNTIYF
clone_size: .; v_call: TRBV4-2; cdr3_aa: CASSQFLAGVFSEQFF
clone_size: .; v_call: TRBV11-2; cdr3_aa: CASSLVASFYNEQFF
clone_size: .; v_call: TRBV28; cdr3_aa: CATLPGDSGNTEAFF